This T cell receptor beta chain is drawn from a study of blood T cell repertoires in COVID-19. In the study overall: Italy, Spain and the United States were the sources of the convalescent and acute COVID-19 samples. The cDNA or gDNA used as material had been derived from T cells, B-cell-depleted T cells, or PBMCs.

How the authors handled the data: Reference gene primers were amplified, and this amplification served to estimate nucleated cell counts. Profiled with immunoSEQ multiplex PCR; TCRdb holds only in-frame clones, not every one. D and trimming come from the DNA, and the V and J calls and clone size come from that table. The table includes roughly 63,000 clones, 80% to 90% detected once. The germline V gene has CDR1 SGHAT and CDR2 FQNNGV. J lost 3 bases, V lost 5 bases, and 4 bases had no gene match. There are 14 residues in the CDR3. Sequencing input: peripheral blood. This sequence was found in a middle-aged man with acute or convalescent COVID-19. This chain uses TRBV11-2 with TRBJ2-1; TRBD1 matches 7 bases. CDR3 sequence (DNA): TGTGCCAGCAGCCTCCGGGACAGCTACAATGAGCAGTTCTTC. Its protein product is CASSLRDSYNEQFF.